The TCR beta chain under discussion was sequenced for a study of early T cells in non-severe SARS-CoV-2 infection. At the level of the study: Bulk RNA isolated from unsorted whole blood underwent sequencing; chains were not paired. General study results and limits: VDJdb matching, biased toward anti-spike CD8 responses, missed private and CD4 specificities.

CDR1 is LGHDT, CDR2 YNNKEL, per germline (reference sequence). CDR3 length: 13 residues. Trimming at V came to 8 bases and at J to 5 bases, leaving 5 bases not matched to a gene. Researchers tagged individual cDNA molecules with unique molecular identifiers. TCRdb reanalysed the 5' RACE reads using MiXCR and keeps one entry per CDR3 protein. The sample contains tens of thousands of distinct CDR3 sequences, 10% of which appear only once. As for this clonotype: The antigen is unknown.

The specimen was whole blood, collected at baseline. The chain joins TRBV3-1 to TRBJ2-7, with 11 bases fitting TRBD2. The TCR originated in an adult who was a healthcare worker with PCR-confirmed SARS-CoV-2 infection or an uninfected control (not recorded which). In DNA form, the CDR3 reads TGTGCCAGCGGGGGACTAGCGGTCCACGAGCAGTACTTC. As protein: CASGGLAVHEQYF.